The 3 T cell receptor beta chains presented below share a single source sample, sequenced in a study of cytomegalovirus exposure and HLA in healthy donors. PCR employed 60 Vbeta and 13 Jbeta primers. Clones were sequenced by immunoSEQ multiplex PCR, and TCRdb holds only the in-frame ones, with some missing. The data hold about 98,000 clones, with around 80% observed a single time. Sequencing was performed on PBMCs. These receptors came from a man aged 18-30 years in good health and CMV-seropositive.

The chain has TRBV10-3 and TRBJ2-7; 8 positions match TRBD2. The germline gives CDR1 ENHRY, CDR2 SYGVKD. V was pared by 6 bases and J by 7 bases, with 11 bases of the junction left unmatched. The CDR3 loop spans 14 amino acids. CDR3 region: CAISYPGGASEQYF. CDR3 DNA sequence: TGTGCCATCAGCTACCCCGGGGGGGCGAGTGAGCAGTACTTC.

The table lists this clone with a count of one. The chain joins TRBV30 to TRBJ1-2; TRBD1 is a possible D gene (5 bases). V gave up 3 bases and J gave up 5 bases, with 10 bases separating them. Germline CDR1 GTSNPN, CDR2 SVGIG (reference sequence). The CDR3 is 12 amino acids. CDR3 amino acids: CAWRDTVYGYTF. The CDR3 region has the DNA TGTGCCTGGAGGGACACGGTTTATGGCTACACCTTC. The full variable domain, with the rest looked up from reference TRBV30 and TRBJ1-2, is SQTIHQWPATLVQPVGSPLSLECTVEGTSNPNLYWYRQAAGRGLQLLFYSVGIGQISSEVPQNLSASRPQDRQFILSSKKLLLSDSGFYLCAWRDTVYGYTFGSGTRLTVV.

The chain employs TRBV2 and TRBJ2-7; 8 nucleotides agree with TRBD1. CDR1 SNHLY and CDR2 FYNNEI come from the germline V gene. V shed 10 bases, J shed 2 bases, and the junction held 4 bases outside the gene matches. This CDR3 region has 12 residues. The chain's CDR3 is CATRGLAYEQYF. The CDR3 DNA sequence: TGTGCCACCAGGGGGCTAGCCTACGAGCAGTACTTC.